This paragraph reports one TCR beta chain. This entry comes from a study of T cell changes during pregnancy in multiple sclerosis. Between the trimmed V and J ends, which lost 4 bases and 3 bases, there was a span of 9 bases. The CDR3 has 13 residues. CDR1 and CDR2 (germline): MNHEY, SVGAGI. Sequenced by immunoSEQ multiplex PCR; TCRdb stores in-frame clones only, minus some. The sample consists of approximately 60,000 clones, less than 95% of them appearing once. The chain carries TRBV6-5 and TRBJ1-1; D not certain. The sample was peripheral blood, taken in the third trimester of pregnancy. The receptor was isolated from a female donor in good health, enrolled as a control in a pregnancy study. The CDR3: CASSSPRDTEAFF. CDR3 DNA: TGTGCCAGCAGTTCACCGAGGGACACTGAAGCTTTCTTT.